What follows are 5 T cell receptor beta chains derived from one specimen sequenced in a study of shared clonotypes between healthy human individuals. This table comes from immunoSEQ multiplex PCR, and its TCRdb copy is limited to in-frame clones, with some not included. The sample lists roughly 1,000,000 clones; around 78% were seen once. Sequences were obtained from memory CD4+ T cells from PBMCs. As to subset: CD45RA-negative fraction. The receptors shown here come from a man in his late teens or twenties in good health. Some clones in this sample may be carry-over from other donors' samples.

The rearrangement joins TRBV5-4 to TRBJ1-5; D perhaps matches TRBD1 (6 bases). Germline CDR1 reads SGHNT; CDR2 reads YYREEE (reference sequence). The ends were cut back, 4 bases at V and 1 base at J, with 15 bases in the middle. The CDR3 is 16 amino acids. The CDR3 DNA is TGTGCCAGCAGCGTACCTCGGACAGAGAGCAATCAGCCCCAGCATTTT. Translated: CASSVPRTESNQPQHF.

Points on this clone: Other DNA sequences within the sample encode an identical CDR3. As DNA, the CDR3 is TGTGCCAGTAGCGCGGGGAACTCTGGGGCCAACGTCCTGACTTTC. Its protein product is CASSAGNSGANVLTF. The chain has TRBV19 and TRBJ2-6; perhaps TRBD2 as D (6 bases). Germline assignment: CDR1 LNHDA and CDR2 SQIVND (reference sequence). The V end was cut by 6 bases, the J end by 0 bases, with 9 bases between. This CDR3 has 15 amino acids.

The V call is TRBV7-2, the J call TRBJ2-7; weak D call: TRBD2 (5 bases). CDR3 length: 14 amino acids. Between the trimmed V and J ends, which lost 4 bases and 0 bases, there was a span of 10 bases. Germline V lookup: CDR1 SGHTA, CDR2 FQGNSA. The chain's CDR3 is CASSSYGDSYEQYF. CDR3 DNA: TGTGCCAGCAGCTCCTACGGGGACTCCTACGAGCAGTACTTC.

This clone appeared many times. This CDR3 is CSVGRLADYEQYF. The CDR3 nucleotides are TGCAGCGTTGGCAGACTAGCGGACTACGAGCAGTACTTC. This chain uses TRBV29-1 with TRBJ2-7, with 9 bases fitting TRBD2. The V gene end was trimmed by 4 bases and the J gene end by 3 bases; junction bases not matched to a gene: 4. Germline V gene lookup returns CDR1 SQVTM and CDR2 ANQGSEA. The CDR3 consists of 13 residues.

V is TRBV30 and J is TRBJ2-7; unclear D gene. CDR1 is GTSNPN and CDR2 is SVGIG in the germline V gene (reference sequence). Between the trimmed V and J ends, which lost 2 bases and 6 bases, there was a span of 11 bases. The CDR3 runs to 12 residues. The CDR3, as DNA: TGTGCCTGGAGTAGGGCATTCGGCGAGCAGTACTTC. Residues: CAWSRAFGEQYF.